The present TCR beta chain was sequenced within a study of CD8+CD57+ T cells in acquired aplastic anemia. The CDR3 is 13 amino acids. Trimming took off 4 bases at V and 5 bases at J, with 9 bases between the two ends. The germline gives CDR1 LNHDA, CDR2 SQIVND (reference sequence). All sequencing subjects had displayed CD8+CD57+ cell expansion on flow cytometry. For CDR3 and TCR beta VDJ profiling, genomic DNA was the template used. TCRdb re-derived calls from the reads in MiXCR, one entry per CDR3 protein. The table shows fewer than 200,000 distinct CDR3 sequences, with 70% to 75% occurring only once.

The TCR comes from a human donor with aplastic anemia. The chain carries TRBV19 and TRBJ1-5; D uncertain. The sample taken for sequencing was sorted CD4+, CD8+, or CD8+CD57+ T cells (not recorded which) from PBMCs. The CDR3 DNA reads as TGTGCCAGTAGTAGTGGGTTGGATCAGCCCCAGCATTTT. This translates into CASSSGLDQPQHF. Drawing the rest from reference TRBV19 and TRBJ1-5, the complete variable domain is DGGITQSPKYLFRKEGQNVTLSCEQNLNHDAMYWYRQDPGQGLRLIYYSQIVNDFQKGDIAEGYSVSREKKESFPLTVTSAQKNPTAFYLCASSSGLDQPQHFGDGTRLSIL.